Shown below are 11 T cell receptor beta chains from a single sample sequenced in a study of Ad26.COV2.S vaccination and SARS-CoV-2 variants. Data came from immunoSEQ multiplex PCR; TCRdb stores just in-frame clones and leaves some out. The data show approximately 400,000 clones, with around 82% seen just once and just under 7.5% held by the top ten. The treatment is: some 20 received Ad26.COV2.S at low or high dose, single or two shots; several received placebo; per-sample allocation not given. Sampling occurred on day 63 after the first vaccine or placebo injection. Source: peripheral blood, taken in a trial of Ad26.COV2.S vaccine versus placebo. These receptors were taken from a person between 18 and 65 years old who received the Ad26.COV2.S COVID-19 vaccine or a placebo.

Notes on this clone: An end of the junction differs from the germline gene, which may be a read error. The V call is TRBV7-9, the J call TRBJ2-3; D call uncertain. Germline CDR1 is SEHNR and CDR2 is FQNEAQ (reference sequence). This CDR3 is 15 amino acids long. The CDR3 sequence is CASRLGAKIHDTQYF. CDR3 in DNA: TGTGCCAGCAGATTAGGCGCTAAGATACACGATACGCAGTATTTT.

The genes are TRBV7-2 and TRBJ2-5; D might be TRBD1 (6 bases). The CDR3 runs 13 residues. Germline V lookup: CDR1 SGHTA, CDR2 FQGNSA. With 2 bases removed from V and 3 bases from J, the gap between germline ends came to 7 bases. This chain's CDR3 is CASSLNREETQYF. The CDR3 DNA is TGTGCCAGCAGCTTAAACAGGGAAGAGACCCAGTACTTC. Together with reference TRBV7-2 and TRBJ2-5, the CDR3 gives the full variable domain: GAGVSQSPSNKVTEKGKDVELRCDPISGHTALYWYRQSLGQGLEFLIYFQGNSAPDKSGLPSDRFSAERTGGSVSTLTIQRTQQEDSAVYLCASSLNREETQYFGPGTRLLVL.

The V gene is TRBV11-2, the J gene TRBJ1-6; a weak D match, TRBD1 (5 bases). The V end lost 5 bases, the J end lost 10 bases, and 12 bases lay between the germline ends. The V gene's germline CDR1 is SGHAT and CDR2 FQNNGV. This CDR3 has 13 amino acids. CDR3 sequence (DNA): TGTGCCAGCAGCGCGGGACCCGACTCACCCCTCCACTTT. As protein: CASSAGPDSPLHF. The full variable domain, in which reference TRBV11-2 and TRBJ1-6 provide the parts outside the CDR3, is EAGVAQSPRYKIIEKRQSVAFWCNPISGHATLYWYQQILGQGPKLLIQFQNNGVVDDSQLPKDRFSAERLKGVDSTLKIQPAKLEDSAVYLCASSAGPDSPLHFGNGTRLTVT.

The chain joins TRBV30 to TRBJ2-7; a possible D gene is TRBD2 (6 bases). This CDR3 region has 16 residues. Trimming removed 3 bases at V and 2 bases at J, with 20 bases between. Per germline, CDR1 GTSNPN and CDR2 SVGIG (reference sequence). The CDR3 region has the DNA TGTGCCTGGAGGATGATCATAGGCGGGGCTACCTACGAGCAGTACTTC. Amino acid sequence: CAWRMIIGGATYEQYF.

J is TRBJ2-7 and V is TRBV28; 9 bases line up with TRBD1. From germline, CDR1 is MDHEN and CDR2 SYDVKM. The CDR3 has 13 amino acids. J lost 2 bases, V lost 11 bases, and 7 bases had no gene match. As DNA, the CDR3 is TGTGCCCTGGGCGGGGACAGGGCCTACGAGCAGTACTTC. Its protein product is CALGGDRAYEQYF.

The chain carries TRBV10-2 and TRBJ1-2; 9 positions agree with TRBD1. This CDR3 comprises 16 residues. The V gene end was trimmed by 3 bases and the J gene end by 5 bases; junction bases not matched to a gene: 10. Germline-derived CDR1 and CDR2 are WSHSY and SAAADI. The chain's CDR3 is CASSDFGTGNLYGYTF. The DNA for the CDR3 is TGCGCCAGCAGTGATTTCGGGACAGGGAATTTATATGGCTACACCTTC.

V usage is TRBV7-3 and J usage is TRBJ2-2, with D tentatively TRBD2 (5 bases). The CDR3 sequence is 16 residues long. Germline V gives CDR1 SGHTA, CDR2 FQGTGA. V lost 0 bases and J lost 1, with 9 bases in between. CDR3 coding DNA: TGTGCCAGCAGCTTAACCCTAGCACAGAACACCGGGGAGCTGTTTTTT. Its protein is CASSLTLAQNTGELFF.

The chain employs TRBV19 and TRBJ1-2, with D uncertain. The CDR3 contains 12 residues. V lost 3 bases to trimming and J lost 1 base, with 3 bases between them. Germline lookup yields CDR1 LNHDA and CDR2 SQIVND (reference sequence). CDR3 in DNA: TGTGCCAGTAGTATGTTTAACTATGGCTACACCTTC. Translating it yields CASSMFNYGYTF.

V gene TRBV12-5 combines with J gene TRBJ2-7, with TRBD1 matching 11 bases. The ends lost 1 base at V and 4 bases at J; junction bases unmatched: 3. The CDR3 totals 15 residues. Germline CDR1 reads LGHNT; CDR2 reads FRNRAP. The chain's CDR3 is CASGLGGTGGYEQYF. The CDR3 DNA reads as TGTGCTAGTGGTTTGGGCGGGACAGGGGGGTACGAGCAGTACTTC.

CDR3 protein: CASSPNTGDLYEQYF. The CDR3 bases are TGCGCCAGCAGCCCTAACACAGGGGACCTCTACGAGCAGTACTTC. The rearrangement joins TRBV5-1 to TRBJ2-7, with 7 bases fitting TRBD1. After removal of 4 bases from V and 3 bases from J, the junction contained 10 bases not matched to a gene. The CDR3 spans 15 residues. Germline V gives CDR1 SGHRS, CDR2 YFSETQ.

The rearrangement uses TRBV24-1 and TRBJ2-1; D gene uncertain. The CDR3 spans 14 residues. CDR1 is KGHDR, CDR2 SFDVKD, per germline. The germline V and J ends were trimmed by 2 bases and 11 bases, with 15 bases remaining between them. CDR3 bases: TGTGCCACCAGTGATTACACGGCCCCCGGTAAGCAGTTCTTC. This sequence encodes CATSDYTAPGKQFF.